The clone carrying this TCR beta chain has ten or more counts. What it recognizes is unknown. CDR1 LNHDA and CDR2 SQIVND come from the germline V gene (reference sequence). This CDR3 spans 15 amino acids. Trimming pared 2 bases from V and 0 bases from J, leaving 8 bases between. RNA transcripts gave rise to amplified TCR beta CDR3 regions. The primer set for the first-round RT-PCR of the TCR CDR3 was HTBI. TCRdb re-called the multiplex PCR reads with MiXCR, one entry per CDR3 protein. The repertoire holds some 510,000 distinct CDR3 sequences, less than 25% seen once, with 26% in the top ten. This specimen belongs to a study of T cells in Graves' hyperthyroidism and ophthalmopathy. General observations from the study: Separation of ophthalmopathy from stable hyperthyroidism was achieved by a 13 V-J model.

This clonotype was obtained from a man aged 18 to 30 with Graves' hyperthyroidism. Sequences were obtained from blood. The gene calls are TRBV19 and TRBJ1-5, with unresolved D. DNA of the CDR3: TGTGCCAGTAGTATATCCGAGTATAGCAATCAGCCCCAGCATTTT. This encodes CASSISEYSNQPQHF.